The next 27 T cell receptor beta chains were all read from a single sample in a study of blood T cell repertoires in COVID-19. The assay was immunoSEQ multiplex PCR, and TCRdb's table has in-frame clones only and misses some. Of roughly 50,000 clones in the sample, 89% are singletons; the top ten hold roughly an eighth. The sequencing sample was made of peripheral blood. The receptors derive from a woman aged 55-69 years with active COVID-19.

The chain couples TRBV6-5 to TRBJ1-2, with D possibly being TRBD1 (6 bases). Per germline, CDR1 MNHEY and CDR2 SVGAGI. V was shortened by 3 bases and J by 4 bases, with 12 bases between the two germline ends. This CDR3 comprises 14 residues. The CDR3: CASSYSQGTYGYTF. The CDR3 region has the DNA TGTGCCAGCAGTTATTCGCAGGGGACCTATGGCTACACCTTC.

This sequence joins TRBV30 and TRBJ2-7; 10 bases line up with TRBD1. There are 14 residues in the CDR3. CDR1 and CDR2 from the germline V gene are GTSNPN and SVGIG (reference sequence). The ends lost 2 bases at V and 7 bases at J; junction bases unmatched: 8. CDR3 bases: TGTGCCTGGAGTAGGACAGGGGGTGGGGAAGAGCAGTACTTC. Translated: CAWSRTGGGEEQYF. The variable domain in full, with the rest retrieved from reference TRBV30 and TRBJ2-7, is SQTIHQWPATLVQPVGSPLSLECTVEGTSNPNLYWYRQAAGRGLQLLFYSVGIGQISSEVPQNLSASRPQDRQFILSSKKLLLSDSGFYLCAWSRTGGGEEQYFGPGTRLTVT.

This clone occurred many times. The rearrangement uses TRBV13 and TRBJ2-2; perhaps TRBD2 as D (6 bases). Germline V CDR1 and CDR2: PRHDT, FYEKMQ (reference sequence). V was trimmed by 7 bases and J by 0 bases, leaving 15 bases between them. The CDR3 loop spans 16 amino acids. DNA of the CDR3: TGTGCCAGCATCCCCGACGGGGGATCGAACACCGGGGAGCTGTTTTTT. Its translation: CASIPDGGSNTGELFF.

The sample holds a few counts of this clone. The chain joins TRBV12-3 or TRBV12-4 to TRBJ2-5; D may be TRBD2 (5 bases). The CDR3 is made up of 12 amino acids. Deletions cut 6 bases from V and 5 bases from J, with 10 bases between. The CDR3 reads CASRNSGETQYF. The CDR3 nucleotides read TGTGCCAGCAGGAATTCGGGGGAGACCCAGTACTTC.

This rearrangement joins TRBV27 to TRBJ1-1; unclear D gene. CDR1 and CDR2 from the germline V gene are MNHEY and SMNVEV (reference sequence). The germline V and J ends were trimmed by 2 bases and 2 bases, with 18 bases remaining between them. The CDR3 loop spans 17 amino acids. The CDR3 DNA follows: TGTGCCAGCAGTTTACTGGCGGGAAATGGGGTTAACACTGAAGCTTTCTTT. This sequence encodes CASSLLAGNGVNTEAFF.

This chain connects TRBV7-6 to TRBJ1-5; perhaps TRBD1 as D (5 bases). Trimming shortened V by 5 bases and J by 2 bases, and 13 bases separated the two germline ends. CDR3 length: 15 residues. Germline V gives CDR1 SGHVS, CDR2 FNYEAQ. DNA of the CDR3: TGTGCCAGCAGCATGACAGTTTTTGGCAATCAGCCCCAGCATTTT. It encodes CASSMTVFGNQPQHF.

This chain connects TRBV2 to TRBJ2-1; D may be TRBD1 (6 bases). This CDR3 spans 14 amino acids. The V gene lost 3 bases and the J gene lost 8 bases, with 14 bases spanning the gap. The V gene's germline CDR1 is SNHLY and CDR2 FYNNEI. CDR3 sequence reads: CASSDGRGIDEQFF. The CDR3 coding sequence is TGTGCCAGCAGTGACGGCAGGGGTATCGATGAGCAGTTCTTC.

The chain uses TRBV30 and TRBJ2-2, with 8 nucleotides matching TRBD2. Germline V gene lookup returns CDR1 GTSNPN and CDR2 SVGIG (reference sequence). V shed 0 bases, J shed 4 bases, and the junction held 4 bases outside the gene matches. The CDR3 covers 15 residues. The CDR3 nucleotides are TGTGCCTGGAGTGTGCGAGCGGGGGCCACCGGGGAGCTGTTTTTT. Translated: CAWSVRAGATGELFF.

The V gene is TRBV3-1 (or the pseudogene TRBV3-2), the J gene TRBJ2-5; possibly TRBD2 for D (6 bases). The CDR3 length is 14 residues. CDR1 is LGHDT and CDR2 is YNNKEL in the germline V gene (reference sequence). Trimming shortened V by 2 bases and J by 7 bases, and 14 bases separated the two germline ends. As DNA, the CDR3 is TGTGCCAGCAGCCAACTACGGACCGGGGGGACCCAGTACTTC. It encodes CASSQLRTGGTQYF.

The CDR3 region is CASSERSSGGTEQYF. The CDR3, as DNA: TGTGCCAGCAGTGAAAGGTCGAGTGGCGGGACCGAGCAGTACTTC. V and J are TRBV6-1 and TRBJ2-7; a weak D match, TRBD2 (6 bases). Germline lookup yields CDR1 MNHNS and CDR2 SASEGT. The CDR3 contains 15 residues. The V gene lost 2 bases and the J gene lost 6 bases, with 17 bases spanning the gap.

This chain connects TRBV6-5 to TRBJ2-3; D is undetermined. The CDR3 runs to 13 residues. Germline V gives CDR1 MNHEY, CDR2 SVGAGI. Trimming shortened V by 7 bases and J by 0 bases, and 8 bases separated the two germline ends. CDR3 sequence (DNA): TGTGCCAGCACTAGAGTTAGCACAGATACGCAGTATTTT. Translating gives CASTRVSTDTQYF.

The rearrangement uses TRBV9 and TRBJ2-1, with unresolved D. The V end lost 2 bases, the J end lost 5 bases, and 8 bases lay between the germline ends. The V gene's germline CDR1 is SGDLS and CDR2 YYNGEE. The CDR3 is 13 amino acids. The CDR3 region has the DNA TGTGCCAGCAGCGTGGTAGTTGACAATGAGCAGTTCTTC. This encodes CASSVVVDNEQFF. The whole variable domain, filled in from reference TRBV9 and TRBJ2-1, reads DSGVTQTPKHLITATGQRVTLRCSPRSGDLSVYWYQQSLDQGLQFLIQYYNGEERAKGNILERFSAQQFPDLHSELNLSSLELGDSALYFCASSVVVDNEQFFGPGTRLTVL.

The rearrangement links TRBV2 to TRBJ2-2; a weak D match, TRBD1 (5 bases). V gave up 2 bases and J gave up 1 base, with 5 bases separating them. Per the germline V gene, CDR1 is SNHLY and CDR2 is FYNNEI. This CDR3 is 14 amino acids long. The CDR3: CASSEQGNTGELFF. The CDR3 region has the DNA TGTGCCAGCAGTGAACAGGGGAACACCGGGGAGCTGTTTTTT.

The chain recombines TRBV18 with TRBJ1-1; a weak D match, TRBD1 (6 bases). CDR3 size: 15 residues. V was shortened by 3 bases and J by 7 bases, with 18 bases between the two germline ends. Germline lookup yields CDR1 KGHSH and CDR2 LQKENI. CDR3 in DNA: TGTGCCAGCTCACCCATGACAGGCAGAGGAAATGAAGCTTTCTTT. It codes for CASSPMTGRGNEAFF.

The CDR3 protein is CASSVTRLLSEAGTGYNEQFF. The CDR3 nucleotides read TGTGCCAGCAGCGTCACCCGCCTTTTAAGCGAAGCGGGGACTGGCTACAATGAGCAGTTCTTC. The chain has TRBV9 and TRBJ2-1, with 7 bases aligning to TRBD2. Germline loops: CDR1 SGDLS, CDR2 YYNGEE. J was trimmed by 3 bases and V by 2 bases; bases with no gene match: 23. The CDR3 has 21 amino acids.

To note about this clone: At one of its ends the junction is not consistent with the germline gene, which may arise from a read error. The chain joins TRBV30 to TRBJ1-2; 10 bases fit TRBD1. Germline V gene sequence: CDR1 GTSNPN, CDR2 SVGIG (reference sequence). The CDR3 covers 13 residues. The CDR3 sequence is CAWSVQTGGSRIF. CDR3 nucleotides: TGTGCCTGGAGTGTACAGACAGGGGGCTCACGGATTTTC.

V gene TRBV4-1 combines with J gene TRBJ2-5; D call uncertain. CDR1 and CDR2 from the germline V gene are MGHRA and YSYEKL. V lost 1 base and J 5 bases, leaving 8 bases between the germline ends. There are 13 residues in the CDR3. The CDR3 reads CASSQVSSETQYF. Here the CDR3 DNA reads TGCGCCAGCAGCCAAGTTAGTTCCGAGACCCAGTACTTC.

J is TRBJ2-5 and V is TRBV7-3; the match to TRBD2 covers 9 bases. CDR1 is SGHTA and CDR2 is FQGTGA in the germline V gene. V dropped 1 base and J dropped 1; count of bases not matched to a gene: 1. There are 15 residues in the CDR3. Written as DNA, the CDR3 is TGTGCCAGCAGCTTAATAGCGGGGGCCCAAGAGACCCAGTACTTC. Translation: CASSLIAGAQETQYF.

The J gene is TRBJ2-3, the V gene TRBV7-3, with D unclear. This CDR3 spans 14 amino acids. V gave up 1 base and J gave up 3 bases, with 8 bases separating them. The V gene's germline CDR1 is SGHTA and CDR2 FQGTGA. Here the CDR3 reads CASSLSFPTDTQYF. In nucleotides, the CDR3 is TGTGCCAGCAGCTTAAGTTTCCCGACAGATACGCAGTATTTT.

This clone turned up a few times. This sequence joins TRBV18 and TRBJ2-5, with D maybe TRBD1 (5 bases). Trimming removed 2 bases from V and 5 bases from J, with 33 bases in between. Germline V gene sequence: CDR1 KGHSH, CDR2 LQKENI. This CDR3 spans 21 amino acids. CDR3 region: CASSPFNQAVGLPRSVETQYF. The CDR3 region has the DNA TGTGCCAGCTCACCATTCAATCAGGCAGTGGGGCTACCTAGGTCGGTGGAGACCCAGTACTTC.

This clone has a handful of counts. The J gene is TRBJ2-7, the V gene TRBV4-1, with 9 positions matching TRBD2. This CDR3 has 16 residues. Germline trimming cut 3 bases from V and 0 bases from J; bases unmatched to any gene: 6. Germline loops: CDR1 MGHRA, CDR2 YSYEKL. This CDR3 reads CASSHPLAGPSYEQYF. CDR3 nucleotide sequence: TGCGCCAGCAGCCATCCCCTAGCGGGGCCCTCCTACGAGCAGTACTTC.

This clone has only one observation. The chain has TRBV15 and TRBJ2-7, with 7 bases identical to TRBD1. CDR1 is LNHNV and CDR2 is YYDKDF in the germline V gene (reference sequence). The CDR3 length is 13 residues. V shed 5 bases, J shed 4 bases, and the junction held 5 bases outside the gene matches. This CDR3 is CATSADRFYEQYF. In nucleotides, the CDR3 is TGTGCCACCAGCGCGGACAGGTTTTACGAGCAGTACTTC. Using reference TRBV15 and TRBJ2-7 for the parts outside the CDR3, the full variable domain is DAMVIQNPRYQVTQFGKPVTLSCSQTLNHNVMYWYQQKSSQAPKLLFHYYDKDFNNEADTPDNFQSRRPNTSFCFLDIRSPGLGDTAMYLCATSADRFYEQYFGPGTRLTVT.

The rearrangement uses TRBV9 and TRBJ1-2; D unclear. This CDR3 has 14 residues. V shed 3 bases and J shed 1 base, with 10 bases lying between them. The V gene's germline CDR1 is SGDLS and CDR2 YYNGEE. CDR3 coding DNA: TGTGCCAGCAGCGCCGTGGGAGATAACTATGGCTACACCTTC. Translating gives CASSAVGDNYGYTF.

This clone appeared a single time. This chain connects TRBV7-2 to TRBJ2-1; tentative D call: TRBD2 (5 bases). CDR1 is SGHTA, CDR2 FQGNSA, per germline. Trimming pared 3 bases from V and 0 bases from J, leaving 9 bases between. The CDR3 consists of 15 residues. For the CDR3, the DNA is TGTGCCAGCAGCTTGGTGGGGAGCTCCTACAATGAGCAGTTCTTC. Translated: CASSLVGSSYNEQFF.

The CDR3 DNA follows: TGTGCCAGCAGTTCAGGGGCAGGAAACACCATATATTTT. Residues: CASSSGAGNTIYF. V is TRBV27 and J is TRBJ1-3; tentative D call: TRBD1 (6 bases). CDR3 length: 13 amino acids. V dropped 4 bases and J dropped 4 bases, with 8 bases sitting between them. Germline V gene data show CDR1 as MNHEY and CDR2 as SMNVEV (reference sequence).

The chain uses TRBV2 and TRBJ2-5; 7 nucleotides match TRBD1. The germline V gene encodes CDR1 SNHLY and CDR2 FYNNEI. This CDR3 has 15 amino acids. Unmatched junction bases numbered 9, after V lost 8 bases and J lost 0 bases. The CDR3: CASEGLQGYQETQYF. The CDR3 nucleotides are TGTGCCAGCGAAGGCTTACAGGGGTACCAAGAGACCCAGTACTTC.

This chain uses TRBV19 with TRBJ1-5, with 12 bases identical to TRBD1. Losses at the gene ends were 0 bases for V and 6 bases for J; bases not matched to a gene: 3. Germline CDR1 LNHDA, CDR2 SQIVND (reference sequence). The CDR3 has 16 residues. The CDR3 nucleotides read TGTGCCAGTAGTATAGAGGGACAGGGGGCGGGTCAGCCCCAGCATTTT. Translation gives CASSIEGQGAGQPQHF.